This T cell receptor (beta chain) is from a study of blood T cell repertoires in COVID-19. Overall study: Samples taken during acute and convalescent COVID-19 were collected in the United States, Italy and Spain. Nucleic acid was either cDNA or gDNA, and it came from T cells, B-cell-depleted T cells, or PBMCs.

Per the original data handling: Reference gene primer amplification gave estimated nucleated cell counts. Sequencing was performed with immunoSEQ multiplex PCR; in TCRdb, only in-frame clones are kept and a portion is missing. That table furnishes V, J and clone size, whereas the DNA furnished D and trimming. Found here are some 200,000 clones, 88% of them singletons; the top ten hold over 1.5%. There are 15 residues in the CDR3. Germline V CDR1 and CDR2: SGHRS, YFSETQ. After removal of 6 bases from V and 3 bases from J, the junction contained 5 bases not matched to a gene. Sequencing was carried out using peripheral blood. The chain is built from TRBV5-1 and TRBJ2-1; 11 bases fit TRBD1. The source of this sequence is a man in his sixties or seventies with acute or convalescent COVID-19. CDR3 DNA sequence: TGCGCCAGCACAACCGGGACAGGGGGCTACAATGAGCAGTTCTTC. This gives the protein CASTTGTGGYNEQFF.